This TCR beta chain appears in the sequencing data of a study of blood T cell repertoires in COVID-19. Across the study: Italy, Spain and the United States were the sources of the convalescent and acute COVID-19 samples. Sources were T cells, B-cell-depleted T cells, or PBMCs; the material itself was cDNA or gDNA.

Repertoires were generated with immunoSEQ multiplex PCR, while TCRdb's copy carries only in-frame clones and drops some. The sample shows 150,000 to 200,000 clones, under 85% of them seen only once. V was trimmed by 4 bases and J by 4 bases, leaving 7 bases between them. This CDR3 is built from 12 residues. The germline V gene has CDR1 SNHLY and CDR2 FYNNEI. This clone was detected only a few times. The chain employs TRBV2 and TRBJ1-2, with TRBD1 as a possible D gene (5 bases). Sequencing was carried out using peripheral blood. This TCR derives from a woman between 65 and 79 years old with COVID-19, enrolled during active disease. This CDR3 reads CASSADSYGYTF. CDR3 in DNA: TGTGCCAGCAGTGCTGACAGCTATGGCTACACCTTC.